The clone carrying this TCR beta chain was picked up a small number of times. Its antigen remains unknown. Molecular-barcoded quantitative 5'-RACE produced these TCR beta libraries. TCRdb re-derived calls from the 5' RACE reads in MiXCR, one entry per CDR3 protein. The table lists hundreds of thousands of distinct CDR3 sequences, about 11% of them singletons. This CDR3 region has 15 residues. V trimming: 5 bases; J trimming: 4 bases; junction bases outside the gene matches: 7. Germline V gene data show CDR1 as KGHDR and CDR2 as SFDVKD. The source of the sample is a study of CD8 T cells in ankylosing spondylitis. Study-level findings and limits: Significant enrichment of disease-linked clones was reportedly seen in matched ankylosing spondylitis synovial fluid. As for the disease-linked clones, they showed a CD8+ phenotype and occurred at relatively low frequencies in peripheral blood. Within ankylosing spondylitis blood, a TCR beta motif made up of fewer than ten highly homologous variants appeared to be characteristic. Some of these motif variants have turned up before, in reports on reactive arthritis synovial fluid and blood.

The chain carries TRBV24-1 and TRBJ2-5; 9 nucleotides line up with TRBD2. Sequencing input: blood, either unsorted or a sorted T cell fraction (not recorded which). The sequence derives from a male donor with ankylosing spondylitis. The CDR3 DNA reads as TGTGCCACCAGTGGGACTAGCGATTCCGGAGAGACCCAGTACTTC. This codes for CATSGTSDSGETQYF.